This T cell receptor beta chain was found in a study of T cells in localized non-small cell lung cancer. Germline-derived CDR1 and CDR2 are KGHSH and LQKENI. This CDR3 has 15 amino acids. Trimming took 3 bases from V and 2 from J; bases not matched to a gene: 5. Overall study findings and caveats: Since sequencing was restricted to only one region of the tumor, intratumor heterogeneity remains a possibility. Elevated blood T cell density was associated with longer overall survival. Adjacent uninvolved lung had the highest clonality, suggesting focused antigen responses. A median approximately 57 of the top 100 tumor clones appeared in adjacent lung.

TCRdb's table, derived via immunoSEQ multiplex PCR, lists solely in-frame clones and lacks some. The sample contains about 70,000 clones, 70% to 90% of which appear only once. With respect to this clone: Antigen unknown.

This TCR was recovered from a male donor older than 55 with stage III squamous cell lung carcinoma. The chain has TRBV18 and TRBJ2-7, with TRBD1 matching over 9 bases. The sequenced sample was peripheral blood, obtained before any cancer treatment. CDR3 nucleotides: TGTGCCAGCTCACCCGCAGGGACAGGGCCCTACGAGCAGTACTTC. Translated: CASSPAGTGPYEQYF. The full variable domain, with the rest looked up from reference TRBV18 and TRBJ2-7, is NAGVMQNPRHLVRRRGQEARLRCSPMKGHSHVYWYRQLPEEGLKFMVYLQKENIIDESGMPKERFSAEFPKEGPSILRIQQVVRGDSAAYFCASSPAGTGPYEQYFGPGTRLTVT.